Following are 27 T cell receptor beta chains from one sample sequenced in a study of regulatory T cells in long-lasting Graves disease. Relying on iRepertoire HTBI primers and Arm-PCR of CDR3 regions, the team built TCR beta libraries. MiXCR was run by TCRdb on the multiplex PCR reads, yielding one entry per CDR3 protein. The sample lists 400,000 to 500,000 distinct CDR3 sequences; around 15% were seen once. The time point denotes: newly diagnosed GD, antithyroid drugs for less than 3 months. PBMC RNA was the source of the TCR library. These same data were also listed under a study on T cells in Graves' hyperthyroidism and ophthalmopathy.

The input for sequencing was peripheral blood mononuclear cells (PBMCs), taken at new diagnosis, from a patient treated with antithyroid drugs. The receptor set was obtained from a woman aged 18-30 years with Graves disease.

This clonotype has ten or more counts. This rearrangement joins TRBV12-3 or TRBV12-4 to TRBJ1-1, with 11 bases identical to TRBD1. V gave up 5 bases and J gave up 4 bases; unmatched junction bases: 3. CDR3 length: 14 amino acids. The CDR3 sequence: CASSGTGGGTEAFF. CDR3 DNA sequence: TGTGCCAGCAGTGGGACAGGGGGAGGCACTGAAGCTTTCTTT.

This clonotype was counted ten times or more. The V gene is TRBV11-2, the J gene TRBJ2-1; 15 bases line up with TRBD2. The junction had 7 bases not matched to a gene; V was cut back by 5 bases and J by 5 bases. CDR1 is SGHAT and CDR2 is FQNNGV in the germline V gene. This CDR3 region has 17 residues. CDR3 protein: CASSPPGLAGGHNEQFF. The CDR3 DNA reads as TGTGCCAGCAGCCCACCGGGACTAGCGGGAGGCCACAATGAGCAGTTCTTC.

The chain employs TRBV6-5 and TRBJ1-6; perhaps TRBD1 as D (5 bases). The CDR3 totals 14 residues. CDR1 is MNHEY, CDR2 SVGAGI, per germline. Trimming stripped 4 bases from V and 9 bases from J, with 13 bases between. The CDR3, as DNA: TGTGCCAGCAGTTCGACAGTTGCCGCTTCACCCCTCCACTTT. It translates to CASSSTVAASPLHF.

This clonotype was counted many times. This sequence joins TRBV27 and TRBJ2-7, with 9 bases that match TRBD1. The CDR3 totals 14 residues. The junction had 8 bases not matched to a gene; V was cut back by 10 bases and J by 1 base. CDR1 is MNHEY and CDR2 is SMNVEV in the germline V gene (reference sequence). The CDR3 DNA is TGTGCCACCAGGGGACAGGGTTCGTCCTACGAGCAGTACTTC. Translation: CATRGQGSSYEQYF.

The rearrangement links TRBV28 to TRBJ2-7, with TRBD1 identical over 9 bases. This CDR3 has 16 amino acids. The ends lost 6 bases at V and 2 bases at J; junction bases unmatched: 11. Looked up from germline, CDR1 is MDHEN and CDR2 is SYDVKM. The CDR3 loop reads CASSTSGTGNPYEQYF. The CDR3 DNA follows: TGTGCCAGCAGCACCTCCGGGACAGGGAACCCCTACGAGCAGTACTTC. The full variable domain, rest sourced from reference TRBV28 and TRBJ2-7, is DVKVTQSSRYLVKRTGEKVFLECVQDMDHENMFWYRQDPGLGLRLIYFSYDVKMKEKGDIPEGYSVSREKKERFSLILESASTNQTSMYLCASSTSGTGNPYEQYFGPGTRLTVT.

V is TRBV6-1 and J is TRBJ1-4; TRBD1 aligns across 7 bases. Germline CDR1 and CDR2: MNHNS and SASEGT. The CDR3 totals 15 residues. With 6 bases clipped from V and 7 bases from J, the junction kept 11 bases outside the gene matches. The chain's CDR3 is CASRPWTGGGEKLFF. The DNA for the CDR3 is TGTGCCAGCAGACCCTGGACAGGCGGGGGTGAAAAACTGTTTTTT.

This clonotype appeared many times. The chain recombines TRBV2 with TRBJ1-5; possibly TRBD1 for D (6 bases). The CDR3 has 15 residues. The V and J ends lost 5 bases and 6 bases respectively, with 17 bases between them. From germline, CDR1 is SNHLY and CDR2 FYNNEI. DNA for the CDR3: TGTGCCAGCAGTTCCTCCTGGGCAGGGGCTCAGCCCCAGCATTTT. Protein sequence: CASSSSWAGAQPQHF.

This clonotype appeared a few times. The chain joins TRBV6-2 or TRBV6-3 to TRBJ2-1; D gene unclear. Trimming took off 6 bases at V and 4 bases at J, with 7 bases between the two ends. Germline loops: CDR1 MNHEY, CDR2 SVGEGT. This CDR3 is built from 12 residues. The CDR3 is CASSHFYNEQFF. CDR3 in DNA: TGTGCCAGCAGCCACTTTTACAATGAGCAGTTCTTC.

The table lists this clonotype with many counts. The V gene is TRBV2, the J gene TRBJ2-7, with D perhaps TRBD2 (5 bases). Trimming removed 5 bases from V and 3 bases from J, with 23 bases in between. The CDR3 runs to 17 residues. The V gene's germline CDR1 is SNHLY and CDR2 FYNNEI. The CDR3 nucleotides read TGTGCCAGCAGTCAGTCCGTGCTAGCCTCCCTGGTCTACGAGCAGTACTTC. It specifies CASSQSVLASLVYEQYF.

This rearrangement joins TRBV3-1 to TRBJ1-2; D remains ambiguous. The CDR3 is 15 residues long. The germline CDR1 and CDR2 sequences are LGHDT and YNNKEL (reference sequence). V was trimmed by 2 bases and J by 4 bases, leaving 14 bases between them. CDR3 DNA sequence: TGTGCCAGCAGCCAACCCTCCGGAGGGATCTATGGCTACACCTTC. Protein product: CASSQPSGGIYGYTF.

This clonotype was picked up many times. The rearrangement uses TRBV12-3 or TRBV12-4 and TRBJ2-3; D not certain. This CDR3 has 13 amino acids. V dropped 8 bases and J dropped 0 bases, with 9 bases sitting between them. The CDR3 DNA reads as TGTGCCAGCGGGTTGGCAAGCACAGATACGCAGTATTTT. It specifies CASGLASTDTQYF.

This clonotype appeared many times. The genes are TRBV7-8 and TRBJ2-7; D is ambiguous. Germline CDR1 SGHVS, CDR2 FQNEAQ. The ends were cut back, 3 bases at V and 2 bases at J, with 8 bases in the middle. The CDR3 has 13 amino acids. DNA for the CDR3: TGTGCCAGCAGCTTGGGCTTCGCCTACGAGCAGTACTTC. It specifies CASSLGFAYEQYF.

V is TRBV30 and J is TRBJ2-7, with D unresolved. The CDR3 has 13 amino acids. Germline V CDR1 and CDR2: GTSNPN, SVGIG (reference sequence). Trimming took 0 bases from V and 0 from J, leaving 6 bases between them. The CDR3 loop reads CAWSVAISYEQYF. CDR3 nucleotide sequence: TGTGCCTGGAGTGTCGCTATCTCCTACGAGCAGTACTTC.

This clonotype was detected a few times. The chain couples TRBV9 to TRBJ2-2, with 10 positions matching TRBD2. The length of the CDR3 is 18 residues. The V gene's germline CDR1 is SGDLS and CDR2 YYNGEE. V gave up 0 bases and J gave up 3 bases; unmatched junction bases: 8. The CDR3 coding sequence is TGTGCCAGCAGCGTAGGGCCTAGCGGGAGTAGTCACACCGGGGAGCTGTTTTTT. Its translation: CASSVGPSGSSHTGELFF.

This clonotype came up a few times. V usage is TRBV7-2 and J usage is TRBJ1-1, with a weak D call TRBD1 (6 bases). CDR3 size: 13 residues. Germline V CDR1 and CDR2: SGHTA, FQGNSA. The V gene lost 3 bases and the J gene lost 3 bases, with 8 bases spanning the gap. The DNA for the CDR3 is TGTGCCAGCAGCTTCCGACAGGACACTGAAGCTTTCTTT. It yields the protein CASSFRQDTEAFF.

The rearrangement links TRBV12-3 or TRBV12-4 to TRBJ2-7; the match to TRBD2 covers 13 bases. Trimming removed 6 bases from V and 2 bases from J; junction bases left unmatched: 4. This CDR3 spans 15 amino acids. CDR3 in amino acids: CASRFGTSGAYEQYF. CDR3 in DNA: TGTGCCAGCAGGTTCGGGACTAGCGGGGCCTACGAGCAGTACTTC.

Concerning this clonotype: The junction shows a germline mismatch at one end, possibly a read error. This chain connects TRBV28 to TRBJ1-6; D is ambiguous. The germline gives CDR1 MDHEN, CDR2 SYDVKM. CDR3 length: 18 residues. The CDR3 reads CASSFVFSSEFTNSPPHF. The DNA for the CDR3 is TGTGCCAGCAGTTTTGTATTCTCGAGCGAATTTACTAATTCACCCCCCCACTTT.

This clonotype was seen ten or more times. The CDR3 sequence: CAWRQGNYGYTF. The CDR3 DNA follows: TGTGCCTGGAGGCAAGGAAACTATGGCTACACCTTC. J is TRBJ1-2 and V is TRBV30; unclear D gene. The CDR3 is 12 residues long. CDR1 is GTSNPN, CDR2 SVGIG, per germline (reference sequence). V lost 3 bases and J lost 2, with 7 bases in between. The complete variable domain, with remaining parts taken from reference TRBV30 and TRBJ1-2, reads SQTIHQWPATLVQPVGSPLSLECTVEGTSNPNLYWYRQAAGRGLQLLFYSVGIGQISSEVPQNLSASRPQDRQFILSSKKLLLSDSGFYLCAWRQGNYGYTFGSGTRLTVV.

This clonotype appeared many times. This sequence joins TRBV10-1 and TRBJ2-3, with 13 bases lining up with TRBD2. The CDR3 contains 18 residues. After removal of 3 bases from V and 2 bases from J, the junction contained 8 bases not matched to a gene. In germline, CDR1 is WNHNN, CDR2 SYGVQD (reference sequence). The CDR3: CASSDAGLAGVDTDTQYF. The CDR3 nucleotides are TGCGCCAGCAGTGATGCTGGACTAGCGGGAGTGGACACAGATACGCAGTATTTT.

This clonotype has a handful of counts. The chain combines TRBV20-1 with TRBJ2-7; 8 bases map to TRBD2. In germline, CDR1 is DFQATT, CDR2 SNEGSKA (reference sequence). This CDR3 spans 14 amino acids. V shed 5 bases, J shed 2 bases, and the junction held 8 bases outside the gene matches. The CDR3 region has the DNA TGCAGTGCTGACCATAGCGGGAAAACCTACGAGCAGTACTTC. Translated, it gives CSADHSGKTYEQYF.

The V gene is TRBV19, the J gene TRBJ2-7, with 12 bases matching TRBD2. The CDR3 spans 14 residues. Per the germline V gene, CDR1 is LNHDA and CDR2 is SQIVND (reference sequence). V lost 4 bases, J lost 5 bases, and 3 bases stayed unmatched. CDR3 nucleotide sequence: TGTGCCAGTAGTAACCTAGCGGGAGGGCACGAGCAGTACTTC. Translating gives CASSNLAGGHEQYF.

This clonotype showed up just a few times. V and J are TRBV24-1 and TRBJ2-1, with D hard to call. Trimming took 6 bases from V and 9 from J, leaving 8 bases between them. This CDR3 region has 11 residues. Germline V lookup: CDR1 KGHDR, CDR2 SFDVKD. Written as DNA, the CDR3 is TGTGCCACCAGTCATATCGCTGAGCAGTTCTTC. Residues: CATSHIAEQFF.

This clonotype was recorded at least ten times. The chain carries TRBV18 and TRBJ1-2, with D possibly matching TRBD1 (5 bases). Germline CDR1 reads KGHSH; CDR2 reads LQKENI. V was clipped by 0 bases and J by 1 base, with 12 bases between them. This CDR3 is 16 amino acids long. The CDR3 DNA follows: TGTGCCAGCTCACCACCGGATCGGGGGTATAACTATGGCTACACCTTC. Its translation is CASSPPDRGYNYGYTF. The full variable domain, with the rest looked up from reference TRBV18 and TRBJ1-2, is NAGVMQNPRHLVRRRGQEARLRCSPMKGHSHVYWYRQLPEEGLKFMVYLQKENIIDESGMPKERFSAEFPKEGPSILRIQQVVRGDSAAYFCASSPPDRGYNYGYTFGSGTRLTVV.

This clonotype was seen ten or more times. This chain links TRBV5-4 with TRBJ2-7; D not certain. Trimming took off 4 bases at V and 0 bases at J, with 11 bases between the two ends. This CDR3 region has 14 residues. Germline V gene data show CDR1 as SGHNT and CDR2 as YYREEE (reference sequence). The CDR3 loop is CASSLAISSYEQYF. CDR3 DNA: TGTGCCAGCAGCCTCGCTATATCCTCCTACGAGCAGTACTTC.

At least ten counts were recorded for this clonotype. The rearrangement uses TRBV10-3 and TRBJ2-1, with 12 bases identical to TRBD2. J gave up 0 bases and V 3 bases, and 15 bases lay outside the gene matches. Germline V CDR1 and CDR2: ENHRY, SYGVKD. The CDR3 is 21 amino acids. The CDR3 region has the DNA TGTGCCATCAGTGACCCTACGACTAGCGGGAGTTCAGCACGCTCCTACAATGAGCAGTTCTTC. Encoded protein: CAISDPTTSGSSARSYNEQFF.

The CDR3 DNA follows: TGTGCCAGTAGAAGGACTAGCGGGAAGCAAGAGACCCAGTACTTC. Translated, it gives CASRRTSGKQETQYF. This rearrangement joins TRBV19 to TRBJ2-5, with 12 bases that match TRBD2. The CDR3 contains 15 residues. The germline gives CDR1 LNHDA, CDR2 SQIVND (reference sequence). Germline trimming cut 6 bases from V and 2 bases from J; bases unmatched to any gene: 4.

The chain combines TRBV27 with TRBJ2-4; 8 positions agree with TRBD2. The CDR3 totals 17 residues. The V gene's germline CDR1 is MNHEY and CDR2 SMNVEV (reference sequence). V gave up 4 bases and J gave up 0 bases; unmatched junction bases: 8. CDR3 DNA sequence: TGTGCCAGCAGTTCATCTCGGGGGGGACTAGCCAAAAACATTCAGTACTTC. This translates into CASSSSRGGLAKNIQYF.